This entry lists 5 T cell receptor beta chains sequenced from one sample in a study of T cell repertoires and HLA-DP antigens. TCRdb's copy holds only in-frame clones and misses some; the assay was immunoSEQ multiplex PCR. The sample shows about 73,000 clones, roughly 75% of them seen only once. For these TCRs, the target antigens are not known. Sequencing was carried out using CD4+ T cells from PBMCs. These receptors were collected from a man aged 60 to 75 in good health and CMV-seronegative.

The chain links TRBV28 to TRBJ1-4; possibly TRBD1 for D (6 bases). This CDR3 comprises 17 residues. Trimming stripped 4 bases from V and 0 bases from J, with 15 bases between. Per the germline V gene, CDR1 is MDHEN and CDR2 is SYDVKM. CDR3 DNA: TGTGCCAGCAGTTCTACGACAGGAGCCCCAACTAATGAAAAACTGTTTTTT. Its translation is CASSSTTGAPTNEKLFF.

This clone has only a few counts. V and J are TRBV5-6 and TRBJ1-1; D gene uncertain. Germline V gives CDR1 SGHDT, CDR2 YYEEEE. The length of the CDR3 is 13 residues. V dropped 0 bases and J dropped 4 bases, with 7 bases sitting between them. CDR3 nucleotides: TGTGCCAGCAGCTTGGTTTCAGCCACTGAAGCTTTCTTT. Translation: CASSLVSATEAFF. Full variable domain (outside the CDR3, taken from reference TRBV5-6 and TRBJ1-1): DAGVTQSPTHLIKTRGQQVTLRCSPKSGHDTVSWYQQALGQGPQFIFQYYEEEERQRGNFPDRFSGHQFPNYSSELNVNALLLGDSALYLCASSLVSATEAFFGQGTRLTVV.

This clone came up a few times. The chain combines TRBV9 with TRBJ1-1, with a tentative D call TRBD1 (5 bases). CDR1 is SGDLS, CDR2 YYNGEE, per germline. This CDR3 is built from 15 residues. Between the trimmed V and J ends, which lost 0 bases and 6 bases, there was a span of 15 bases. CDR3: CASSVAEGRFAEAFF. As DNA, the CDR3 is TGTGCCAGCAGCGTAGCCGAGGGGAGGTTCGCTGAAGCTTTCTTT.

V and J are TRBV27 and TRBJ1-1; 7 bases map to TRBD1. CDR1 MNHEY and CDR2 SMNVEV come from the germline V gene (reference sequence). The CDR3 spans 13 residues. The J segment lost 5 bases and the V segment lost 3 bases, leaving 3 bases of the junction unmatched. The CDR3 bases are TGTGCCAGCAGTTTGTCACAGGGGACTGAAGCTTTCTTT. Amino acids: CASSLSQGTEAFF.

The chain is built from TRBV5-1 and TRBJ1-5; no clear D gene. Trimming shortened V by 5 bases and J by 0 bases, and 6 bases separated the two germline ends. Germline CDR1 reads SGHRS; CDR2 reads YFSETQ. This CDR3 has 13 residues. CDR3 amino acids: CASRADSNQPQHF. Here the CDR3 DNA reads TGCGCCAGCAGGGCCGATAGCAATCAGCCCCAGCATTTT.